The 32 T cell receptor beta chains below all came from one sample that was sequenced in a study of shared clonotypes between healthy human individuals. Sequencing used immunoSEQ multiplex PCR; TCRdb keeps in-frame clones, though not all of them. The table includes 1.6 million or so clones, roughly 96% detected once. Sequencing input: naive CD4+ T cells sorted from blood. Subset here: CD45RA+ positively selected. The source of these receptors is a man aged 25-45 years in good health.

The rearrangement uses TRBV9 and TRBJ2-1; D possibly matches TRBD1 or TRBD2 (5 bases each). The germline gives CDR1 SGDLS, CDR2 YYNGEE. The CDR3 sequence is 16 residues long. V lost 4 bases to trimming and J lost 7 bases, with 21 bases between them. The CDR3 coding sequence is TGTGCCAGCAGCCCCCTTGGGGGAAAGGGGCCGAATGAGCAGTTCTTC. It is translated as CASSPLGGKGPNEQFF.

The J gene is TRBJ2-7, the V gene TRBV27; TRBD1 is a possible D gene (6 bases). The germline gives CDR1 MNHEY, CDR2 SMNVEV (reference sequence). The length of the CDR3 is 12 residues. The V end lost 6 bases, the J end lost 5 bases, and 11 bases lay between the germline ends. The CDR3 nucleotides read TGTGCCAGCAGAAACAGGGTTAACGAGCAGTACTTC. Protein sequence: CASRNRVNEQYF.

The rearrangement links TRBV9 to TRBJ1-1; D not certain. The germline gives CDR1 SGDLS, CDR2 YYNGEE. There are 12 residues in the CDR3. V was clipped by 0 bases and J by 5 bases, with 5 bases between them. The CDR3 DNA is TGTGCCAGCAGCGTAGTCGGGACTGAAGCTTTCTTT. Its translation: CASSVVGTEAFF.

The rearrangement uses TRBV28 and TRBJ2-7; D unclear. Per the germline V gene, CDR1 is MDHEN and CDR2 is SYDVKM. Trimming took off 2 bases at V and 4 bases at J, with 18 bases between the two ends. This CDR3 comprises 16 residues. The CDR3 reads CASSLSFQARAYEQYF. In nucleotides, the CDR3 is TGTGCCAGCAGTTTAAGCTTCCAGGCTAGGGCGTACGAGCAGTACTTC.

A remark on this clone: Other nucleotide sequences in the sample specify the same CDR3. The chain is built from TRBV11-2 and TRBJ2-1; tentative D call: TRBD2 (6 bases). Per the germline V gene, CDR1 is SGHAT and CDR2 is FQNNGV. Trimming cost V 0 bases and J 7 bases, with 10 bases left between them. This CDR3 contains 14 residues. The CDR3: CASSLDRLVNEQFF. CDR3 in DNA: TGTGCCAGCAGCTTAGATCGACTAGTAAATGAGCAGTTCTTC.

The V call is TRBV7-9, the J call TRBJ2-4, with TRBD1 identical over 8 bases. Germline-derived CDR1 and CDR2 are SEHNR and FQNEAQ (reference sequence). This CDR3 spans 14 amino acids. J was trimmed by 8 bases and V by 4 bases; bases with no gene match: 7. This CDR3 reads CASSSDREEDIQYF. As DNA, the CDR3 is TGTGCCAGCAGCTCGGACAGGGAAGAGGACATTCAGTACTTC.

The chain couples TRBV19 to TRBJ1-5, with 9 bases aligning to TRBD1. This CDR3 region has 22 residues. Trimming took 4 bases from V and 3 from J; bases not matched to a gene: 25. In germline, CDR1 is LNHDA, CDR2 SQIVND (reference sequence). The CDR3 DNA reads TGTGCCAGTAGTACTGTTGGGACAGGGCATTTATTCGGGCAGAAGAACAATCAGCCCCAGCATTTT. It translates to CASSTVGTGHLFGQKNNQPQHF.

The chain's CDR3 is CASSVRSGELFF. CDR3 coding DNA: TGTGCCAGCAGTGTAAGGAGTGGGGAGCTGTTTTTT. This sequence joins TRBV25-1 and TRBJ2-2; no clear D. V was trimmed by 4 bases and J by 8 bases, leaving 8 bases between them. This CDR3 region has 12 residues. CDR1 and CDR2 (germline): MGHDK, SYGVNS.

The table lists this clone with a count of one. The V call is TRBV9, the J call TRBJ2-1; the D call may be TRBD1 or TRBD2 (5 bases each). The CDR3 has 11 amino acids. Looked up from germline, CDR1 is SGDLS and CDR2 is YYNGEE. V gave up 3 bases and J gave up 12 bases, with 10 bases separating them. The CDR3 loop reads CASSGGFWQFF. CDR3 in DNA: TGTGCCAGCAGCGGGGGGTTTTGGCAGTTCTTC.

The V gene is TRBV11-2, the J gene TRBJ1-1; D is perhaps TRBD1 (5 bases). Trimming took 3 bases from V and 6 from J, leaving 11 bases between them. The CDR3 loop spans 13 amino acids. Germline CDR1 reads SGHAT; CDR2 reads FQNNGV. The CDR3 DNA follows: TGTGCCAGCAGCTTTACCGGGACGCCTGAAGCTTTCTTT. Its translation: CASSFTGTPEAFF.

J is TRBJ2-5 and V is TRBV5-1; D not certain. CDR3 length equals 15 residues. Looked up from germline, CDR1 is SGHRS and CDR2 is YFSETQ. V was pared by 0 bases and J by 5 bases, with 14 bases between. The CDR3 sequence: CASSLAGGSVETQYF. CDR3 nucleotide sequence: TGCGCCAGCAGCTTGGCCGGCGGTTCAGTTGAGACCCAGTACTTC.

This chain joins TRBV5-1 and TRBJ2-1; 10 bases are shared with TRBD1. Germline-derived CDR1 and CDR2 are SGHRS and YFSETQ. The CDR3 is 15 residues long. Trimming cost V 2 bases and J 8 bases; bases outside gene matches: 7. CDR3 residues: CASSLPGTGVHEQFF. In DNA form, the CDR3 reads TGCGCCAGCAGCTTACCCGGGACAGGGGTCCATGAGCAGTTCTTC. Looking up the rest from reference TRBV5-1 and TRBJ2-1 gives the full variable domain: KAGVTQTPRYLIKTRGQQVTLSCSPISGHRSVSWYQQTPGQGLQFLFEYFSETQRNKGNFPGRFSGRQFSNSRSEMNVSTLELGDSALYLCASSLPGTGVHEQFFGPGTRLTVL.

The chain uses TRBV28 and TRBJ1-1, with D unclear. Germline-derived CDR1 and CDR2 are MDHEN and SYDVKM. Trimming removed 7 bases at V and 0 bases at J, with 0 bases between. The CDR3 has 10 amino acids. The CDR3 region is CASMNTEAFF. CDR3 in DNA: TGTGCCAGCATGAACACTGAAGCTTTCTTT.

The V gene is TRBV29-1, the J gene TRBJ2-3, with no clear D. Trimming left V 5 bases short and J 2 bases short, with 17 bases between. There are 15 residues in the CDR3. Germline CDR1 SQVTM, CDR2 ANQGSEA. In DNA, the CDR3 is TGCAGCGTTTTTCCCCACCTTGAGGCCACAGATACGCAGTATTTT. Amino acids: CSVFPHLEATDTQYF.

The chain combines TRBV5-4 with TRBJ2-4; D assignment may be TRBD1 or TRBD2 (5 bases each). CDR1 and CDR2 from the germline V gene are SGHNT and YYREEE (reference sequence). This CDR3 has 17 residues. V was shortened by 4 bases and J by 0 bases, with 17 bases between the two germline ends. CDR3 residues: CASSHDGASLAKNIQYF. The DNA for the CDR3 is TGTGCCAGCAGCCACGACGGGGCCTCCCTAGCCAAAAACATTCAGTACTTC.

V and J are TRBV7-8 and TRBJ2-1; TRBD2 aligns across 7 bases. V trimming: 5 bases; J trimming: 7 bases; junction bases outside the gene matches: 8. In germline, CDR1 is SGHVS, CDR2 FQNEAQ. The CDR3 covers 14 residues. CDR3 loop: CASSTGLVTNEQFF. CDR3 nucleotide sequence: TGTGCCAGCAGCACCGGACTAGTTACGAATGAGCAGTTCTTC.

The rearrangement joins TRBV7-2 to TRBJ2-7; D is unresolved. This CDR3 spans 13 amino acids. Looked up from germline, CDR1 is SGHTA and CDR2 is FQGNSA. V was shortened by 0 bases and J by 2 bases, with 5 bases between the two germline ends. The CDR3 spells CASSLAKTYEQYF. The DNA of the CDR3 is TGTGCCAGCAGCTTAGCCAAAACCTACGAGCAGTACTTC.

As DNA, the CDR3 is TGTGCCAGCAGTCACCGGCAAGGACAGGGCGCCGAGCAGTACTTC. It specifies CASSHRQGQGAEQYF. This rearrangement joins TRBV28 to TRBJ2-7, with 8 bases that match TRBD1. The V gene end was trimmed by 5 bases and the J gene end by 6 bases; junction bases not matched to a gene: 12. The CDR3 is made up of 15 amino acids. Germline V gene sequence: CDR1 MDHEN, CDR2 SYDVKM.

The rearrangement uses TRBV7-3 and TRBJ2-3, with D tentatively TRBD2 (6 bases). The CDR3 consists of 14 residues. Trimming shortened V by 0 bases and J by 7 bases, and 11 bases separated the two germline ends. In germline, CDR1 is SGHTA, CDR2 FQGTGA. The CDR3 region is CASSLTRDSNTQYF. For the CDR3, the DNA is TGTGCCAGCAGCTTAACCCGGGACTCAAATACGCAGTATTTT.

This sequence joins TRBV9 and TRBJ2-7; D gene ambiguous. The CDR3 spans 13 residues. Per germline, CDR1 SGDLS and CDR2 YYNGEE. V gave up 0 bases and J gave up 5 bases, with 9 bases separating them. Written as DNA, the CDR3 is TGTGCCAGCAGCGTAGGTGTAGGTGACGAGCAGTACTTC. As protein: CASSVGVGDEQYF.

The CDR3 sequence is CASSLKAGSKGYTF. Written as DNA, the CDR3 is TGTGCCAGCAGCTTGAAGGCAGGATCCAAGGGCTACACCTTC. The rearrangement joins TRBV5-4 to TRBJ1-2, with unresolved D. Trimming shortened V by 1 base and J by 8 bases, and 15 bases separated the two germline ends. The germline V gene has CDR1 SGHNT and CDR2 YYREEE (reference sequence). This CDR3 region has 14 residues. The whole variable domain, remainder taken from reference TRBV5-4 and TRBJ1-2, is ETGVTQSPTHLIKTRGQQVTLRCSSQSGHNTVSWYQQALGQGPQFIFQYYREEENGRGNFPPRFSGLQFPNYSSELNVNALELDDSALYLCASSLKAGSKGYTFGSGTRLTVV.

The V call is TRBV7-8, the J call TRBJ1-2; the D gene is possibly TRBD1 (5 bases). Germline loops: CDR1 SGHVS, CDR2 FQNEAQ. The CDR3 length is 14 residues. Trimming removed 4 bases at V and 7 bases at J, with 16 bases between. CDR3 nucleotides: TGTGCCAGCAGCTCCAGGGAATCTGGTGCTGGCTACACCTTC. As protein: CASSSRESGAGYTF.

The CDR3 loop reads CASSRGWGGRSSNTGELFF. The CDR3, as DNA: TGCGCCAGCAGTCGGGGTTGGGGCGGACGTTCCTCGAACACCGGGGAGCTGTTTTTT. The chain uses TRBV23-1 and TRBJ2-2; tentative D call: TRBD1 (5 bases). TRBV23-1 is annotated as an ORF whose role is uncertain. This CDR3 is built from 19 residues. The V and J ends lost 4 bases and 0 bases respectively, with 21 bases between them.

This chain uses TRBV19 with TRBJ2-2; D perhaps matches TRBD2 (5 bases). This CDR3 comprises 13 residues. The V gene's germline CDR1 is LNHDA and CDR2 SQIVND (reference sequence). The V gene lost 6 bases and the J gene lost 6 bases, with 11 bases spanning the gap. The chain's CDR3 is CASRTLAPGELFF. The CDR3 DNA sequence: TGTGCCAGTAGGACTCTAGCCCCCGGGGAGCTGTTTTTT.

This sequence joins TRBV19 and TRBJ2-5; TRBD1 agrees at 12 bases. The length of the CDR3 is 15 residues. Germline V gene sequence: CDR1 LNHDA, CDR2 SQIVND (reference sequence). V trimming: 6 bases; J trimming: 1 base; junction bases outside the gene matches: 3. The CDR3 sequence is CASRPGQGAQETQYF. Written as DNA, the CDR3 is TGTGCCAGTAGGCCGGGACAGGGGGCCCAAGAGACCCAGTACTTC.

J is TRBJ2-5 and V is TRBV5-1, with 7 bases lining up with TRBD2. This CDR3 region has 15 residues. Germline CDR1 is SGHRS and CDR2 is YFSETQ. J was trimmed by 5 bases and V by 4 bases; bases with no gene match: 11. CDR3 in amino acids: CASSTAGAILETQYF. CDR3 nucleotide sequence: TGCGCCAGCAGCACGGCGGGAGCTATCTTGGAGACCCAGTACTTC.

Notes on this clone: The same CDR3 also results from other DNA sequences found in this sample. V is TRBV28 and J is TRBJ1-1; 11 bases agree with TRBD1. The trim removed 6 bases at V and 4 bases at J, leaving 7 bases unmatched. CDR3 length: 15 residues. Germline values: CDR1 MDHEN, CDR2 SYDVKM. CDR3 sequence: CASSPRTGGITEAFF. The CDR3 DNA reads as TGTGCCAGCAGCCCCCGGACAGGGGGCATCACTGAAGCTTTCTTT.

The V and J genes are TRBV9 and TRBJ2-3, with D possibly TRBD1 on 6 matching bases. Germline CDR1 and CDR2: SGDLS and YYNGEE. The CDR3 extends over 16 amino acids. Trimming pared 4 bases from V and 2 bases from J, leaving 17 bases between. DNA of the CDR3: TGTGCCAGCAGCTCAAACTACAGGGTGAACACAGATACGCAGTATTTT. Its translation: CASSSNYRVNTDTQYF.

J is TRBJ2-1 and V is TRBV23-1; TRBD2 matches 8 bases. TRBV23-1 is filed as an ORF, its function uncertain. The V and J ends lost 3 bases and 9 bases, in that order; junction bases with no gene match: 16. The CDR3 sequence is 17 residues long. CDR3 protein: CASSQSWLSAGEREQFF. CDR3 bases: TGCGCCAGCAGTCAGTCGTGGCTTTCAGCGGGAGAGCGTGAGCAGTTCTTC.

The chain uses TRBV30 and TRBJ2-7, with TRBD2 matching over 10 bases. V trimming: 0 bases; J trimming: 1 base; junction bases outside the gene matches: 0. The CDR3 totals 14 residues. The V gene's germline CDR1 is GTSNPN and CDR2 SVGIG (reference sequence). CDR3 in DNA: TGTGCCTGGAGTGTACTAGCGGGGTCCTACGAGCAGTACTTC. Encoded protein: CAWSVLAGSYEQYF.

This chain uses TRBV11-2 with TRBJ2-7, with D hard to call. V was shortened by 5 bases and J by 5 bases, with 10 bases between the two germline ends. Germline assignment: CDR1 SGHAT and CDR2 FQNNGV. CDR3 size: 12 residues. As DNA, the CDR3 is TGTGCCAGCAGCACCAGACGAGACGAGCAGTACTTC. The encoded protein is CASSTRRDEQYF.

This chain joins TRBV11-1 and TRBJ1-5, with unresolved D. V dropped 7 bases and J dropped 4 bases, with 8 bases sitting between them. The CDR3 totals 12 residues. Germline CDR1 is SGHAT and CDR2 is FQDESV (reference sequence). CDR3 bases: TGTGCCAGCACCCAGATGAATCAGCCCCAGCATTTT. Amino acids: CASTQMNQPQHF.